This TCR beta chain derives from a study of blood T cell repertoires in COVID-19. Study overall: COVID-19 samples collected from the United States, Italy and Spain covered acute and convalescent phases. The cDNA or gDNA used as material had been derived from T cells, B-cell-depleted T cells, or PBMCs.

The CDR3 consists of 14 residues. J lost 3 bases, V lost 5 bases, and 8 bases had no gene match. CDR1 is SQVTM, CDR2 ANQGSEA, per germline. Per the authors' pipeline: Estimation of nucleated cell counts was performed using reference gene primer amplification. TCRdb keeps only in-frame clones here, not all; method: immunoSEQ multiplex PCR. V and J calls and clone size follow that table, whereas D and trimming were derived from the DNA. The data show about 36,000 clones, with around 78% seen just once and 30% to 35% held by the top ten. The specimen was peripheral blood. The receptor comes from a man between 60 and 70 years old with acute or convalescent COVID-19. The rearrangement joins TRBV29-1 to TRBJ1-1, with 8 bases fitting TRBD1. The CDR3 nucleotides read TGCAGCGTTACGACAGGGGCGAAGGACACTGAAGCTTTCTTT. Residues: CSVTTGAKDTEAFF.